A selection of T cell receptor beta chains follows, all from one sample in a study of tumor-infiltrating lymphocytes in primary liver carcinoma. MiXCR was run by TCRdb on the multiplex PCR reads, yielding one entry per CDR3 protein. The data show around 71,000 distinct CDR3 sequences, about 64% seen once. The sequencing input was liver tumor tissue from sampling region 4. Source of these receptors: an older woman with primary liver carcinoma and hepatitis B virus infection. The CDR3 runs from the conserved cysteine through the conserved F or W. D genes are given only for firm matches. Size values are once, few and many counts, or a class for expanded clones, and some rows have none.

size: NA; V: TRBV6-4; D: TRBD2; J: TRBJ2-1; CDR3: CASSAGGLDIHNEQFF; DNA: TGTGCCAGCAGTGCGGGGGGACTAGATATCCACAATGAGCAGTTCTTC
size: NA; V: TRBV11-3; D: TRBD2; J: TRBJ2-1; CDR3: CTNSLGRGEWGVDEHFF; DNA: TGTACCAACAGCTTAGGTCGGGGGGAGTGGGGTGTCGATGAGCACTTCTTC
size: NA; V: TRBV11-1; D: NA; J: TRBJ2-1; CDR3: CASSQTASQSGNELFF; DNA: TGTGCCAGCAGTCAGACCGCCAGCCAATCGGGGAATGAACTGTTCTTT
size: NA; V: TRBV12-3/TRBV12-4; D: TRBD1; J: TRBJ1-2; CDR3: CASSSGQGTSNYGYTF; DNA: TGTGCCAGCAGTTCGGGACAGGGGACTAGTAACTATGGCTACACCTTC
size: many; V: TRBV12-3/TRBV12-4; D: NA; J: TRBJ2-7; CDR3: CASSLFTDSYEQYF; DNA: TGTGCCAGCAGTTTGTTCACGGATTCCTACGAGCAGTACTTC
size: NA; V: TRBV4-2; D: TRBD2; J: TRBJ2-2; CDR3: CASSQEGRLADTGELFF; DNA: TGTGCCAGCAGCCAAGAGGGAAGGCTAGCGGACACCGGGGAGCTGTTTTTT
size: NA; V: TRBV6-2/TRBV6-3; D: TRBD2; J: TRBJ2-7; CDR3: CASKLSGGGDEQYF; DNA: TGTGCCAGCAAACTTAGCGGGGGAGGAGACGAGCAGTACTTC
size: NA; V: TRBV6-5; D: TRBD2; J: TRBJ2-4; CDR3: CASSYLAGDVNIQYF; DNA: TGTGCCAGCAGTTACCTAGCGGGAGACGTGAATATTCAGTACTTC
size: once; V: TRBV12-3/TRBV12-4; D: NA; J: TRBJ2-1; CDR3: CTSSSGREQFF; DNA: TGTACCAGCAGTTCAGGCAGAGAGCAGTTCTTC
size: few; V: TRBV20-1; D: NA; J: TRBJ2-7; CDR3: CSAKKGTYEQYF; DNA: TGCAGTGCTAAAAAGGGAACCTACGAGCAGTACTTC
size: NA; V: TRBV28; D: TRBD2; J: TRBJ2-3; CDR3: CASSSRRGLAGRCTQYF; DNA: TGTGCTAGTAGTTCGAGGCGAGGACTAGCGGGACGGTGTACGCAGTATTTT
size: NA; V: TRBV20-1; D: TRBD1; J: TRBJ1-6; CDR3: CSAQDSGQGGISPLHF; DNA: TGCAGTGCTCAGGACTCGGGGCAGGGGGGGATTTCACCCCTCCACTTT
size: NA; V: TRBV9; D: NA; J: TRBJ1-5; CDR3: CASSVVAAYQPHHF; DNA: TGTGCCAGCAGCGTAGTGGCAGCTTATCAGCCCCATCATTTT
size: NA; V: TRBV20-1; D: NA; J: TRBJ1-1; CDR3: CSARDTPLNTEAFF; DNA: TGCAGTGCTCGGGACACCCCTCTGAACACTGAAGCTTTCTTT
size: many; V: TRBV10-3; D: TRBD2; J: TRBJ2-1; CDR3: CATRPGGGEQFF; DNA: TGTGCCACCCGTCCGGGAGGGGGTGAGCAGTTCTTC
size: NA; V: TRBV12-3/TRBV12-4; D: NA; J: TRBJ2-7; CDR3: CASSSDGGRACYYEQYF; DNA: TGTGCCAGCAGTTCGGACGGGGGCAGGGCCTGTTACTACGAGCAGTATTTC
size: NA; V: TRBV6-1; D: NA; J: TRBJ1-1; CDR3: CASGEVGTLPNF; DNA: TGTGCCAGCGGTGAAGTCGGGACGTTGCCCAACTTT
size: NA; V: TRBV6-5; D: NA; J: TRBJ2-3; CDR3: CANTPGRGVTDTQYF; DNA: TGTGCCAACACCCCAGGGCGGGGTGTGACAGATACGCAGTACTTT